Below, 25 T cell receptor beta chains from the same sample are listed, as sequenced in a study of monozygotic twins with inflammatory bowel disease. From the 5' RACE reads, TCRdb lists one entry per CDR3 protein and no DNA. Reported are approximately 210,000 distinct CDR3 sequences; the ten largest clones contain approximately 7.7%. Sequenced material: blood. These receptors were taken from a human donor with ulcerative colitis or Crohn's disease, or a healthy co-twin of an affected twin (not recorded which).

This chain links TRBV9 with TRBJ1-2; TCRdb's assignment of TRBD1 cannot be checked, as there is no DNA. The CDR3 runs to 15 residues. Germline V lookup: CDR1 SGDLS, CDR2 YYNGEE. The chain's CDR3 is CASSVDPGQGDGYTF.

The genes are TRBV5-4 and TRBJ2-1; the TCRdb D gene call, TRBD2, has no DNA to confirm it. In germline, CDR1 is SGHNT, CDR2 YYREEE (reference sequence). The CDR3 has 15 amino acids. CDR3 in amino acids: CASSGELSSYNEQFF. The whole variable domain, remainder taken from reference TRBV5-4 and TRBJ2-1, is ETGVTQSPTHLIKTRGQQVTLRCSSQSGHNTVSWYQQALGQGPQFIFQYYREEENGRGNFPPRFSGLQFPNYSSELNVNALELDDSALYLCASSGELSSYNEQFFGPGTRLTVL.

The chain employs TRBV20-1 and TRBJ2-3; absent DNA, TCRdb's TRBD2 call cannot be checked. The CDR3 loop spans 14 amino acids. Germline-derived CDR1 and CDR2 are DFQATT and SNEGSKA (reference sequence). The CDR3 is CSARLAGDTDTQYF.

This chain links TRBV5-5 with TRBJ2-2; without DNA, the TCRdb call of TRBD1 cannot be checked. The length of the CDR3 is 15 residues. Germline V lookup: CDR1 SGHKS, CDR2 YYEKEE (reference sequence). The CDR3 spells CASSSNPGGTGELFF.

The chain employs TRBV4-3 and TRBJ1-2; TCRdb outputs TRBD1, but without DNA this stays unchecked. The CDR3 spans 15 residues. The germline V gene has CDR1 LGHNA and CDR2 YSLEER. CDR3 residues: CASSQEPRGDYGYTF.

This chain links TRBV7-2 with TRBJ2-3; with no DNA, the TCRdb D assignment of TRBD1 cannot be verified. The CDR3 sequence is 16 residues long. In germline, CDR1 is SGHTA, CDR2 FQGNSA. The CDR3 loop is CASSPGRQGGTDTQYF.

The genes are TRBV6-5 and TRBJ2-1. The germline V gene encodes CDR1 MNHEY and CDR2 SVGAGI. The CDR3 sequence is 14 residues long. The CDR3 loop is CASSYSTGVNEQFF.

V is TRBV6-5 and J is TRBJ2-2; TCRdb selects TRBD2, and the lack of DNA leaves this call unchecked. CDR1 is MNHEY, CDR2 SVGAGI, per germline. This CDR3 region has 15 residues. The CDR3 sequence: CASSFRREGSGELFF.

V usage is TRBV4-3 and J usage is TRBJ2-1; the D call of TRBD2 rests on TCRdb alone, since no DNA is present to check it. Germline loops: CDR1 LGHNA, CDR2 YSLEER. This CDR3 has 16 amino acids. The CDR3 is CASSQDWREGRDEQFF.

The chain combines TRBV20-1 with TRBJ2-5; no DNA is available, so the TRBD2 call from TCRdb remains unchecked. CDR1 is DFQATT, CDR2 SNEGSKA, per germline (reference sequence). The CDR3 covers 14 residues. The CDR3 loop reads CSARGTSTKETQYF.

The V and J genes are TRBV5-1 and TRBJ2-2; TCRdb returns TRBD2, unconfirmable since there is no DNA. This CDR3 has 16 amino acids. The germline gives CDR1 SGHRS, CDR2 YFSETQ. The CDR3 reads CASSSPQAGNTGELFF.

The rearrangement links TRBV5-4 to TRBJ1-6. Germline CDR1 SGHNT, CDR2 YYREEE (reference sequence). The CDR3 is 14 amino acids. CDR3 amino acids: CASSLDGDYSPLHF.

The rearrangement joins TRBV12-3 or TRBV12-4 to TRBJ1-1. The CDR3 is 14 residues long. The CDR3 sequence is CASSIGQANTEAFF.

Here the CDR3 reads CASSLENHLGLESNEQFF. The chain combines TRBV5-1 with TRBJ2-1; the TCRdb call, TRBD2, lacks DNA for checking. The CDR3 contains 18 residues. Per germline, CDR1 SGHRS and CDR2 YFSETQ.

The rearrangement joins TRBV9 to TRBJ2-1; absent DNA, TCRdb's TRBD2 call cannot be checked. From germline, CDR1 is SGDLS and CDR2 YYNGEE. The CDR3 has 13 residues. CDR3 amino acids: CASSTTGTIEQFF.

V is TRBV6-6 and J is TRBJ1-3. Germline V gives CDR1 MNHNY, CDR2 SVGAGI (reference sequence). The CDR3 is made up of 13 amino acids. The CDR3 protein is CASTGYSGNTIYF.

The chain recombines TRBV18 with TRBJ1-1; the TCRdb D gene call, TRBD1, has no DNA to confirm it. The CDR3 sequence is 13 residues long. Germline V gene sequence: CDR1 KGHSH, CDR2 LQKENI. The chain's CDR3 is CATHPTGRTEAFF.

The chain has TRBV7-2 and TRBJ2-5. CDR3 size: 13 residues. Germline V CDR1 and CDR2: SGHTA, FQGNSA. CDR3 loop: CASSLSGRETQYF.

The rearrangement uses TRBV10-3 and TRBJ2-1; TCRdb returns TRBD2, unconfirmable since there is no DNA. This CDR3 is 13 amino acids long. Germline-derived CDR1 and CDR2 are ENHRY and SYGVKD. The CDR3 reads CAISPGLDNEQFF.

The V call is TRBV28, the J call TRBJ1-3. Per germline, CDR1 MDHEN and CDR2 SYDVKM. The CDR3 length is 11 residues. This CDR3 reads CASSRRNTIYF.

The chain carries TRBV7-9 and TRBJ1-6; the D call of TRBD1 rests on TCRdb alone, since no DNA is present to check it. The CDR3 runs 15 residues. Germline V gives CDR1 SEHNR, CDR2 FQNEAQ (reference sequence). The CDR3 sequence is CASSPGTGGGSPLHF.

The chain couples TRBV5-4 to TRBJ2-1; the D gene TCRdb calls, TRBD1, cannot be checked with no DNA. Germline CDR1 and CDR2: SGHNT and YYREEE (reference sequence). This CDR3 contains 16 residues. CDR3 amino acids: CASSLPVQGRNNEQFF.

The chain links TRBV30 to TRBJ2-1; the TCRdb D gene call, TRBD2, has no DNA to confirm it. The CDR3 runs 16 residues. Germline CDR1 GTSNPN, CDR2 SVGIG (reference sequence). The chain's CDR3 is CAWSPGTSGSSNEQFF.

The rearrangement joins TRBV6-5 to TRBJ1-1. The germline gives CDR1 MNHEY, CDR2 SVGAGI. The CDR3 length is 14 residues. CDR3 sequence reads: CASSYLSGGAEAFF.

The chain recombines TRBV5-1 with TRBJ1-1; TCRdb reports TRBD1, a call that lacks DNA to check it against. The CDR3 spans 15 residues. Looked up from germline, CDR1 is SGHRS and CDR2 is YFSETQ. The chain's CDR3 is CASSWGGTGETEAFF.